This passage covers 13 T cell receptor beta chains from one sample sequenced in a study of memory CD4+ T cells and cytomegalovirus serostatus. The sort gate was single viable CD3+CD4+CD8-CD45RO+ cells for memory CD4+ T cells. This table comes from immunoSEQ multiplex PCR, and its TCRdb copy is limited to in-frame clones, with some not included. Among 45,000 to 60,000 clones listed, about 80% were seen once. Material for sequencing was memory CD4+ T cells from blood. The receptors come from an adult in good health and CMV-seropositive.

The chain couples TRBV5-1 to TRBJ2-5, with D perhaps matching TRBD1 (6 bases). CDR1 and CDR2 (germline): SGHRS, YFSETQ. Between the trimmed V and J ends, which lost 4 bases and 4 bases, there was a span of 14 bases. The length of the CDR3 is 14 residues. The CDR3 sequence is CASSARGGGETQYF. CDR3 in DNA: TGCGCCAGCAGCGCCAGGGGCGGCGGAGAGACCCAGTACTTC. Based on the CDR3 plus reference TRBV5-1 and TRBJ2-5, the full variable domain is KAGVTQTPRYLIKTRGQQVTLSCSPISGHRSVSWYQQTPGQGLQFLFEYFSETQRNKGNFPGRFSGRQFSNSRSEMNVSTLELGDSALYLCASSARGGGETQYFGPGTRLLVL.

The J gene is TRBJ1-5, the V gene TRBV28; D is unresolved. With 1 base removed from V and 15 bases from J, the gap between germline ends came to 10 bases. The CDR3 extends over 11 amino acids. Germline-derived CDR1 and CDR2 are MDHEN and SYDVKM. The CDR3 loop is CASSLFRTVHF. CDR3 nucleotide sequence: TGTGCCAGCAGTTTATTTAGGACCGTGCATTTT.

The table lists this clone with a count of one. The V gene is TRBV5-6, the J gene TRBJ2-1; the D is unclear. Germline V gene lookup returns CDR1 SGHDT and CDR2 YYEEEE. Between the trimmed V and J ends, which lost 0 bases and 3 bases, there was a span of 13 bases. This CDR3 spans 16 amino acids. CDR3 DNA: TGTGCCAGCAGCTTGGAGATACCTTGGGACTACAATGAGCAGTTCTTC. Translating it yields CASSLEIPWDYNEQFF.

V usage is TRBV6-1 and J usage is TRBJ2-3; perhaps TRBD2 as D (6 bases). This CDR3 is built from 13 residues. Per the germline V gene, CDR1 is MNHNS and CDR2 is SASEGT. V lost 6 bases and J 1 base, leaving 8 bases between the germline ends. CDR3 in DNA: TGTGCCAGCAGCGGGACTCGCACAGATACGCAGTATTTT. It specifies CASSGTRTDTQYF.

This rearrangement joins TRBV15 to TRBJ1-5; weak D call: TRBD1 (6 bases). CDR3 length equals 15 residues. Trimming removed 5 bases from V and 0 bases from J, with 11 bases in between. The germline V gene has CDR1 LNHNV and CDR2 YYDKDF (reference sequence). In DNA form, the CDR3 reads TGTGCCACCAGCCCAGGGGCACCTAGCAATCAGCCCCAGCATTTT. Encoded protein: CATSPGAPSNQPQHF.

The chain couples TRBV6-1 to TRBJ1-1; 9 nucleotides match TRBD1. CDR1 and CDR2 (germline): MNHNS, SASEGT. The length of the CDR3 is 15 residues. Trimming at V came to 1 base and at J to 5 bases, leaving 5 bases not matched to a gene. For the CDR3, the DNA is TGTGCCAGCAGTGAAGACGACAGGGGGTTTACTGAAGCTTTCTTT. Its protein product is CASSEDDRGFTEAFF.

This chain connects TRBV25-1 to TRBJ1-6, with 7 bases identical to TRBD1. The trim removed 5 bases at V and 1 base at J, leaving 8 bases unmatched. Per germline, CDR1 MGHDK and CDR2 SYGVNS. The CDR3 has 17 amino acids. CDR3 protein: CASSSGTVGSYNSPLHF. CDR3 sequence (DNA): TGTGCCAGCAGTTCCGGGACAGTTGGGTCCTATAATTCACCCCTCCACTTT.

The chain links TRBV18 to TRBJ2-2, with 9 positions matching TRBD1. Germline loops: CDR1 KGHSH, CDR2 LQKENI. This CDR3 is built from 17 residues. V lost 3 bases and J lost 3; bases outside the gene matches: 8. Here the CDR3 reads CASSPASRTGDTGELFF. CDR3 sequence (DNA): TGTGCCAGCTCACCTGCCTCTCGGACAGGGGACACCGGGGAGCTGTTTTTT.

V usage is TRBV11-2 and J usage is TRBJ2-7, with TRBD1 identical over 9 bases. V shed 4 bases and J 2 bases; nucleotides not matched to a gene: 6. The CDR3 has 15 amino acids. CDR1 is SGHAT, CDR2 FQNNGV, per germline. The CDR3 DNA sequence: TGTGCCAGCAGCTCGGGGACAGGGAGAACCTACGAGCAGTACTTC. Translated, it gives CASSSGTGRTYEQYF.

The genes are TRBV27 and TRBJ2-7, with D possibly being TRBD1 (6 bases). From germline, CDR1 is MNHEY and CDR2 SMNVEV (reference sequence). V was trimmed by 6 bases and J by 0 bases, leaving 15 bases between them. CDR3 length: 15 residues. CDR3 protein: CASSPRQVFSYEQYF. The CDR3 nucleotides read TGTGCCAGCAGCCCCAGACAGGTCTTCTCCTACGAGCAGTACTTC.

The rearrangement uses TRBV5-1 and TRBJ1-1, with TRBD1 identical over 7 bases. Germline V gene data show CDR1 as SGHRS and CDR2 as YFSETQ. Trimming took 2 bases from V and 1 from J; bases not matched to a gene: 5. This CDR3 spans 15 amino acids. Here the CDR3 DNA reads TGCGCCAGCAGCTTAGGGGGCTGGGCGAACACTGAAGCTTTCTTT. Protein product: CASSLGGWANTEAFF.

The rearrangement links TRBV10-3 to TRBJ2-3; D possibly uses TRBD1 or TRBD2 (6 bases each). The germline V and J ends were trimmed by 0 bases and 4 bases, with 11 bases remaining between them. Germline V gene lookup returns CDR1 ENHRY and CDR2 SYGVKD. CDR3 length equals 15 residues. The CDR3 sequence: CAISESRGVSDTQYF. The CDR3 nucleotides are TGTGCCATCAGTGAGTCAAGGGGGGTCTCAGATACGCAGTATTTT.

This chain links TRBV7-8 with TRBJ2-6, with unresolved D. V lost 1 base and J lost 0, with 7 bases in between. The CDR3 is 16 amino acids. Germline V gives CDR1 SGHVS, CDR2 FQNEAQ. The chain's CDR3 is CASSLVPGSGANVLTF. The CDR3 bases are TGTGCCAGCAGCTTAGTGCCGGGCTCTGGGGCCAACGTCCTGACTTTC.